Sequencing of this TCR beta chain was carried out in a study of metastatic and nonmetastatic thyroid tumors (dated by TCRdb to the early 2020s). Study-wide context: The researchers compared repertoires between peripheral blood samples and tumor or nodule tissue samples from patients with malignant or benign thyroid disease.

No patient had received any treatment before thyroid surgery. Using T-cell receptor beta sequencing, the study looked back at clinical samples from patients collected from about 2011 to 2019. The investigation overall reported the following: TCR beta diversity was reported as significantly higher in malignant tumors than in benign nodules, in both blood and tumor samples.

Library generation was performed with PCR. Sequencing was performed on an Illumina HiSeq 4000. High-throughput sequencing was used to profile the TCR beta-chain CDR3 region of every patient. In the source study's methods: CDR3 differences across clinicopathological groups were used to build a classifier for discriminating distant-metastatic papillary thyroid cancer patients. The Shannon index was used to assess repertoire diversity, and the Morisita-Horn index was used to assess tumor-blood repertoire similarity. Starting from the raw public reads, TCRdb applied fastp trimming at Q25, assembled clones with MiXCR and retained in-frame beta chains. Here the V and J calls rest on TCRdb's processing, not on the authors' analysis. This sample comprises about 8,000 clones, 25% to 30% of them detected only once. The ten largest make up roughly 30% of the sample. V trim: 4 bases; J trim: 3 bases; unmatched bases: 7. CDR1 and CDR2 (MRHNA, SNTAGT) derive from the germline V gene. The cysteine opens and the phenylalanine closes a CDR3 of 17 amino acids. Only the CDR3 DNA is retained, 51 bases long and in frame from the first base.

This clone came up a few times. This clone's antigen is unknown. Base qualities are missing; no much larger clone stands one base away. The TCR sequence derives from a female donor with papillary thyroid cancer or a benign thyroid nodule (not recorded which). Some clones in this sample may be carry-over from other donors' samples. Source material: tumor tissue. This chain is built from TRBV6-4 and TRBJ2-3; 13 of the junction bases match TRBD2. The DNA sequence is TGTGCCAGCAGTGCGGGGACTAGCGGGGATAGAACAGATACGCAGTATTTT. Its protein is CASSAGTSGDRTDTQYF.